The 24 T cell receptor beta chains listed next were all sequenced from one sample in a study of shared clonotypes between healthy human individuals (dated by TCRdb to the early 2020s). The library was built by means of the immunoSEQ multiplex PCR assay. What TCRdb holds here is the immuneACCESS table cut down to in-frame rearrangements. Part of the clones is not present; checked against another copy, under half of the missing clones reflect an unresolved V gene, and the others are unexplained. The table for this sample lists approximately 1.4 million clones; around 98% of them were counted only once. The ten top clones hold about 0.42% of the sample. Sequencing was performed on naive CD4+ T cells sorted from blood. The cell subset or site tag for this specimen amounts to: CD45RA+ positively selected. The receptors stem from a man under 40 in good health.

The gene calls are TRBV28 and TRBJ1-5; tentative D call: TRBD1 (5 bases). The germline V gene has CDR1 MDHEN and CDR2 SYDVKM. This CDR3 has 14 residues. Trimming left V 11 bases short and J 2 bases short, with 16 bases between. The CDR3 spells CAASRDRGNQPQHF. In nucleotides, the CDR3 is TGTGCCGCGAGCCGGGACCGGGGCAATCAGCCCCAGCATTTT.

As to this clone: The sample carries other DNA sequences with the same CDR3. The CDR3 DNA sequence: TGCGCCAGCAGCTTAGCGGGAGGGGGATACAATGAGCAGTTCTTC. Translation: CASSLAGGGYNEQFF. The chain has TRBV5-1 and TRBJ2-1; TRBD2 matches 10 bases. The CDR3 length is 15 residues. After removal of 2 bases from V and 4 bases from J, the junction contained 3 bases not matched to a gene. CDR1 SGHRS and CDR2 YFSETQ come from the germline V gene.

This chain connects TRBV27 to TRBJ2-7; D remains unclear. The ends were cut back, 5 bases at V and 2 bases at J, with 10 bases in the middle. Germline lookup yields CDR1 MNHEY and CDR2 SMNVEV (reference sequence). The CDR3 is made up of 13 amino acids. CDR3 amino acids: CASSRRETYEQYF. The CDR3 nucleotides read TGTGCCAGCAGTCGTCGTGAGACCTACGAGCAGTACTTC.

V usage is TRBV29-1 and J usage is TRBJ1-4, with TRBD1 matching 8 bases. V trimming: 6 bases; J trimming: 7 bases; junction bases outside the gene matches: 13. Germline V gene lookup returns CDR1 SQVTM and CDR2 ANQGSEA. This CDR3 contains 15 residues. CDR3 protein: CSVPLEDRVCEKLFF. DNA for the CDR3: TGCAGCGTGCCCCTTGAGGACAGGGTCTGTGAAAAACTGTTTTTT.

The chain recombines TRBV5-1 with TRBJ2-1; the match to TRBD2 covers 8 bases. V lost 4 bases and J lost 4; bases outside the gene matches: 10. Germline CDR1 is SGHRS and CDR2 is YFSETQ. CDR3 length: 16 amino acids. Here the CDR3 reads CASSRDGRAMYNEQFF. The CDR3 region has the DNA TGCGCCAGCAGCAGAGACGGGAGGGCCATGTACAATGAGCAGTTCTTC.

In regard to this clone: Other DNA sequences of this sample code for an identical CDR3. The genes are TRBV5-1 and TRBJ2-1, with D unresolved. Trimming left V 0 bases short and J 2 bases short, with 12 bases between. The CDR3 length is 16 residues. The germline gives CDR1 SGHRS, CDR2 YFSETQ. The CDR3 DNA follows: TGCGCCAGCAGCTTGGCAGTCGGCGTCACCTACAATGAGCAGTTCTTC. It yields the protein CASSLAVGVTYNEQFF.

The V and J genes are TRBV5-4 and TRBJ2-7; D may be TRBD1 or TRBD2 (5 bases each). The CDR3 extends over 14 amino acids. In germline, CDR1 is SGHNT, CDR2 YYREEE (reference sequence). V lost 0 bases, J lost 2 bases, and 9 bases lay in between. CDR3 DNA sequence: TGTGCCAGCAGCTTGGCGGGGCGTCCCTACGAGCAGTACTTC. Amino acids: CASSLAGRPYEQYF.

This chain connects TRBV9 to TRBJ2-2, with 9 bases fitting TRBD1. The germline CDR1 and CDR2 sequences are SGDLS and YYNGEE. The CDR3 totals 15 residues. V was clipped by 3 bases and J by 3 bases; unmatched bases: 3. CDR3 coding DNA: TGTGCCAGCAGCGCCCGGACAGGGGACACCGGGGAGCTGTTTTTT. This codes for CASSARTGDTGELFF.

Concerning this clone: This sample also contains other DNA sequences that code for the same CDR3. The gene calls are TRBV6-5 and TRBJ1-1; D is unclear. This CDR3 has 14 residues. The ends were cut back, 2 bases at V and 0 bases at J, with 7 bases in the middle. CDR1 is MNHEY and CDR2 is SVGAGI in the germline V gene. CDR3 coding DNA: TGTGCCAGCAGTTACAGACCGATGAACACTGAAGCTTTCTTT. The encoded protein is CASSYRPMNTEAFF.

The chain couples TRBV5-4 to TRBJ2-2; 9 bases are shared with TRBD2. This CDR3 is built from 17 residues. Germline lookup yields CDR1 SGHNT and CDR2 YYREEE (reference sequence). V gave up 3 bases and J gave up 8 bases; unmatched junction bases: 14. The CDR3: CASSSPRQRGATGELFF. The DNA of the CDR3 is TGTGCCAGCAGCTCCCCGAGGCAGCGGGGGGCCACAGGGGAGCTGTTTTTT.

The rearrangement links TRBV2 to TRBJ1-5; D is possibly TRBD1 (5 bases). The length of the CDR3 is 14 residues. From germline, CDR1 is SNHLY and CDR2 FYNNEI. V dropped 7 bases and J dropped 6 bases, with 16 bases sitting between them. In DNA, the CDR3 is TGTGCCAGCAACTTGGGAGGGGCAGGTCAGCCCCAGCATTTT. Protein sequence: CASNLGGAGQPQHF.

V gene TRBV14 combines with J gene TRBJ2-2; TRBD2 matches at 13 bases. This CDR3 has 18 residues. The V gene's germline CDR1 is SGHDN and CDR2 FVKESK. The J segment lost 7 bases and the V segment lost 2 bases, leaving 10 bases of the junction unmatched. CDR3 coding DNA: TGTGCCAGCAGCCAACGACTAGCGGGAGGAAAAAGTAGCGGGGAGCTGTTTTTT. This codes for CASSQRLAGGKSSGELFF.

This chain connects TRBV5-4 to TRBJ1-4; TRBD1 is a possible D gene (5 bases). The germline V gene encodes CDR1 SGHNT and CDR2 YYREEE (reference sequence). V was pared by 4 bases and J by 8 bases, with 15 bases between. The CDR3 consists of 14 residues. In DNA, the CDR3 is TGTGCCAGCAGCGTTAAGGGGCGGGGGGAAAAACTGTTTTTT. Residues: CASSVKGRGEKLFF. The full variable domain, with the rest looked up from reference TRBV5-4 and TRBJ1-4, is ETGVTQSPTHLIKTRGQQVTLRCSSQSGHNTVSWYQQALGQGPQFIFQYYREEENGRGNFPPRFSGLQFPNYSSELNVNALELDDSALYLCASSVKGRGEKLFFGSGTQLSVL.

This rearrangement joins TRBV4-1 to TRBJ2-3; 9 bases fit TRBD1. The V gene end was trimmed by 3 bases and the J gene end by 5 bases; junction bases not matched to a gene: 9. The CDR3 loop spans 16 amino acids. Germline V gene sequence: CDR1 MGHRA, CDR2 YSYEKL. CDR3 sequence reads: CASSHGGQGGGDTQYF. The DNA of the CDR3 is TGCGCCAGCAGCCATGGGGGACAGGGTGGAGGAGATACGCAGTATTTT.

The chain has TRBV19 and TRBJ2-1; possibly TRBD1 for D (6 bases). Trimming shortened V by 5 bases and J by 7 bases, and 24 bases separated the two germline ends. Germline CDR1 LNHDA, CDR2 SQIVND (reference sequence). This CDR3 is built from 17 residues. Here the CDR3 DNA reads TGTGCCAGTAGTCCCTCCGGCTTGGGGGCACTATATAATGAGCAGTTCTTC. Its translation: CASSPSGLGALYNEQFF.

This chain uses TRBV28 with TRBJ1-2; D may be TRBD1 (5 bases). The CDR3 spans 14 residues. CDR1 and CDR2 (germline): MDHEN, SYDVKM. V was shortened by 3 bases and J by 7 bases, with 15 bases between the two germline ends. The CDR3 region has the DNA TGTGCCAGCAGTTTGGGTGGGGCAGCGGGTGGCTACACCTTC. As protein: CASSLGGAAGGYTF.

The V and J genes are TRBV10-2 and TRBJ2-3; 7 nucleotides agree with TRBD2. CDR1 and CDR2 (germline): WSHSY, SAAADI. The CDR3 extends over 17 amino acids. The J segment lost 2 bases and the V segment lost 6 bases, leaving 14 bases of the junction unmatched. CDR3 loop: CASRYSSAGDTTDTQYF. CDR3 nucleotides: TGCGCCAGCAGGTATTCTAGCGCGGGAGATACCACAGATACGCAGTATTTT.

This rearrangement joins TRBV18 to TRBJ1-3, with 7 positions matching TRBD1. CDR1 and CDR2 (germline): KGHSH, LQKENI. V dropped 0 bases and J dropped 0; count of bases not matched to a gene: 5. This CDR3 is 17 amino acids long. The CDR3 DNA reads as TGTGCCAGCTCACCACCGACAGGGAGAGGCTCTGGAAACACCATATATTTT. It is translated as CASSPPTGRGSGNTIYF.

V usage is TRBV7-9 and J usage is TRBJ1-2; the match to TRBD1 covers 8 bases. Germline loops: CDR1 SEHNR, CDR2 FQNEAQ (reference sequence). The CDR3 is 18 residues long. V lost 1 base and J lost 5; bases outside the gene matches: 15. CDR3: CASSLVGTGTGGSYGYTF. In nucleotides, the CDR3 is TGTGCCAGCAGCTTAGTGGGAACTGGGACAGGAGGGTCTTATGGCTACACCTTC.

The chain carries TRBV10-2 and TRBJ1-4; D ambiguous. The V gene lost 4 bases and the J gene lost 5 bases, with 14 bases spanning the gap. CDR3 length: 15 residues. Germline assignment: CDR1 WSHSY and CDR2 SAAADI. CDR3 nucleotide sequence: TGCGCCAGCAGTGTCGGGAGACTGATAAATGAAAAACTGTTTTTT. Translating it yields CASSVGRLINEKLFF.

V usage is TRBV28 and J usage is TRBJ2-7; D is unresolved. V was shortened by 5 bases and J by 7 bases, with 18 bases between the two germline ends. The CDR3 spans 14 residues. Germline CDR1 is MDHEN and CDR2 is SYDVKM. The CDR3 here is CASSRADRLEEQYF. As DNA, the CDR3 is TGTGCCAGCAGTAGAGCCGACCGGTTGGAGGAGCAGTACTTC.

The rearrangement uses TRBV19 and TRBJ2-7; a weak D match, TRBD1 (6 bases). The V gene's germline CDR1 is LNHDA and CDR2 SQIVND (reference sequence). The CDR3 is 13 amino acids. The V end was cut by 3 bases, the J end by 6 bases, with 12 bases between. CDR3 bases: TGTGCCAGTAGTATCCGAACAGGGAGCGAGCAGTACTTC. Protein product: CASSIRTGSEQYF.

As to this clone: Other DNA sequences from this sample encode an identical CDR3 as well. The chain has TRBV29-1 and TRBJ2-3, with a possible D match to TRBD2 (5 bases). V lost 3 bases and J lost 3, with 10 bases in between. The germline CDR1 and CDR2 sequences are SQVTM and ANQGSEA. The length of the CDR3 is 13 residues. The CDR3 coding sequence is TGCAGCGTTGATGAGGGCGGGACAGATACGCAGTATTTT. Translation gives CSVDEGGTDTQYF.

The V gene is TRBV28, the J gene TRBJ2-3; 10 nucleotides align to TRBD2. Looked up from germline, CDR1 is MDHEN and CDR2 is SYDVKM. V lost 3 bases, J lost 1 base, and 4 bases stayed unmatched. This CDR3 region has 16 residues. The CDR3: CASSFPGTSGTDTQYF. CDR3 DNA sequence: TGTGCCAGCAGTTTTCCCGGGACTAGCGGCACAGATACGCAGTATTTT.